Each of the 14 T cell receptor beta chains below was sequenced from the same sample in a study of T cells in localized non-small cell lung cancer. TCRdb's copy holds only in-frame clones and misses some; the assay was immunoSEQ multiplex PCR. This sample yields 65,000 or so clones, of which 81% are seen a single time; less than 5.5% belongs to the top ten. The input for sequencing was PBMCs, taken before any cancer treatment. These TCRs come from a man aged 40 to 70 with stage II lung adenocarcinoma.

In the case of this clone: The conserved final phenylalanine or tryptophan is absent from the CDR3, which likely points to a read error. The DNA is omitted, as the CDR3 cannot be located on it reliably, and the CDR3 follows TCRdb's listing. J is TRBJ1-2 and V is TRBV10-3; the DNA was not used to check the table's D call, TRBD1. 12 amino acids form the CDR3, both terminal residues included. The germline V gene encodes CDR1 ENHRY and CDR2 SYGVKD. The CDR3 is CASGHTGTSVNI.

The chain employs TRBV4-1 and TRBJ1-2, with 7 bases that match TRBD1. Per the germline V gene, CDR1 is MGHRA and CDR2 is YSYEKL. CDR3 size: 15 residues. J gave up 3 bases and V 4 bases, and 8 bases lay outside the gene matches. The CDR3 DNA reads TGCGCCAGCAGCCCTGGGACACAGGGGCACTATGGCTACACCTTC. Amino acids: CASSPGTQGHYGYTF.

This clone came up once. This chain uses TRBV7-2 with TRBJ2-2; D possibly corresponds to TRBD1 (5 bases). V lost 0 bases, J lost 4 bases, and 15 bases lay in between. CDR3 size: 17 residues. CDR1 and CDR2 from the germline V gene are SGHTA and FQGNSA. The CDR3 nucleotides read TGTGCCAGCAGCTTAGCTAGGACGTATAGGGGCACCGGGGAGCTGTTTTTT. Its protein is CASSLARTYRGTGELFF.

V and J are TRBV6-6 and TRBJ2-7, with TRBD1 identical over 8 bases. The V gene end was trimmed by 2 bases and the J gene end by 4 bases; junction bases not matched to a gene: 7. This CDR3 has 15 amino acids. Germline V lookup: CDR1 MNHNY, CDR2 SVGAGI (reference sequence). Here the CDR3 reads CASSYPDRVTYEQYF. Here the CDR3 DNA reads TGTGCCAGCAGTTACCCGGACAGGGTGACTTACGAGCAGTACTTC.

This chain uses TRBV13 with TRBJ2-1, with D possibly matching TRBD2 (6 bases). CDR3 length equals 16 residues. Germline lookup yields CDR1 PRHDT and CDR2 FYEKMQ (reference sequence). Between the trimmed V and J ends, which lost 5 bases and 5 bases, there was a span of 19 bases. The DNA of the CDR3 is TGTGCCAGCAGCCATAGAACGAGGAGGGTCCACAATGAGCAGTTCTTC. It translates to CASSHRTRRVHNEQFF.

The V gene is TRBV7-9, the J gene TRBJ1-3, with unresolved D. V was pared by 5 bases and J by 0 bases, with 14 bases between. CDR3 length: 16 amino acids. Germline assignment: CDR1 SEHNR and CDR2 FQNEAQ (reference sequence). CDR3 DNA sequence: TGTGCCAGCAGCCCGAGCTACATGAACTCTGGAAACACCATATATTTT. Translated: CASSPSYMNSGNTIYF.

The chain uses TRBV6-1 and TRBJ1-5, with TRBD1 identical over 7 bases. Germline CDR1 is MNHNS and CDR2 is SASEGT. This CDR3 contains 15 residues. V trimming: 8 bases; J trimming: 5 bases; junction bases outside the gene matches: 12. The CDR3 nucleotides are TGTGCCAGCCGGGGACAGCAACTACGGGATCAGCCCCAGCATTTT. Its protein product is CASRGQQLRDQPQHF.

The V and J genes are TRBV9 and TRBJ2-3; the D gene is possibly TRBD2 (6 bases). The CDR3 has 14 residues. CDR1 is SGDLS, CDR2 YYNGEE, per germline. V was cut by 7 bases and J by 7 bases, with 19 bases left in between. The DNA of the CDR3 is TGTGCCAGCGGGAGGCAAGGAACCAATAATACGCAGTATTTT. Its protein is CASGRQGTNNTQYF.

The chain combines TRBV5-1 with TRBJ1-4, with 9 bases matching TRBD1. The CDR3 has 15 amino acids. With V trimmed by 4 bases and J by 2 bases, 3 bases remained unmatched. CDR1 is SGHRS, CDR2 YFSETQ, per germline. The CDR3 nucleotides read TGCGCCAGCAGCGAGGACAGGGGTACTAATGAAAAACTGTTTTTT. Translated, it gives CASSEDRGTNEKLFF.

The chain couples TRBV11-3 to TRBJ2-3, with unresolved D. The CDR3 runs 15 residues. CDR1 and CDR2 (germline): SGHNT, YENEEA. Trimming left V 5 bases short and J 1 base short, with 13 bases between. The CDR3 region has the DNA TGTGCCAGCAGCCCTCAGTTGGTTGGCACAGATACGCAGTATTTT. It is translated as CASSPQLVGTDTQYF.

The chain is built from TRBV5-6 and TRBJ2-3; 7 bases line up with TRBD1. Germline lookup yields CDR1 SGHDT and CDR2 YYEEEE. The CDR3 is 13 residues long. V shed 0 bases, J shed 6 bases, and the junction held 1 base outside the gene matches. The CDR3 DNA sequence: TGTGCCAGCAGCTTGGTGGACAGGGATACGCAGTATTTT. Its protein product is CASSLVDRDTQYF.

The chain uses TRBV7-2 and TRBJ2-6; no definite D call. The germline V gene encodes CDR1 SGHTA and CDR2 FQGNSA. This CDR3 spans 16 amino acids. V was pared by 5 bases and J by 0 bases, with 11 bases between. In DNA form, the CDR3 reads TGTGCCAGCAGCGCCCAGACTGTCTCTGGGGCCAACGTCCTGACTTTC. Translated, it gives CASSAQTVSGANVLTF.

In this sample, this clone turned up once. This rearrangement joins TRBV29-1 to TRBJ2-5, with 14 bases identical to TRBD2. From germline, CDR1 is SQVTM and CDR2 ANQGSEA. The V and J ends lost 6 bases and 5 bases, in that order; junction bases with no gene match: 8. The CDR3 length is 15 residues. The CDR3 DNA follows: TGCAGCGTGGGCCGACTAGCGGGAGGGTTGGAGACCCAGTACTTC. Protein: CSVGRLAGGLETQYF.

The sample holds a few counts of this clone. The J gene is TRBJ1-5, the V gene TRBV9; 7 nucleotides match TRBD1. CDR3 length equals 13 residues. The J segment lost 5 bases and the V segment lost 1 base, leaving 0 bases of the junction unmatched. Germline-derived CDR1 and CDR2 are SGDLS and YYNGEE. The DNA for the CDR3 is TGTGCCAGCAGCGTAACAGGGGATCAGCCCCAGCATTTT. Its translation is CASSVTGDQPQHF.